The sequence of this T cell receptor beta chain was determined in a study of monozygotic twins with inflammatory bowel disease. Notes on the study in general: Nothing supported a single strong signal or clonotype that was associated with IBD.

The CDR3 contains 15 residues. Germline V gives CDR1 SGHVS, CDR2 FQNEAQ. UMIs that included a 6-nucleotide sample barcode were added by template switching, which took place during cDNA synthesis. TCRdb processed the 5' RACE reads again and assigns one entry to each CDR3 protein, with no DNA. This sample's clone table lists approximately 400,000 distinct CDR3 sequences. On this clonotype: Its target is not known.

Per donor there was one draw, yielding a blood sample of around 2.5 ml. The clonotype originates from a human donor with ulcerative colitis or Crohn's disease, or a healthy co-twin of an affected twin (not recorded which). The sample taken for sequencing was blood. This chain connects TRBV7-8 to TRBJ2-1; lacking DNA, the TRBD1 call made by TCRdb goes unchecked. Here the CDR3 reads CASSLTPGTYNEQFF.